This T cell receptor beta chain was recorded in a study of Graves' ophthalmopathy and Graves' hyperthyroidism. Findings and caveats of the study: Most expanded clonotypes from thyroid (those above 0.001 frequency) were also found in blood.

The sequenced template was RNA, covering the TCR beta CDR3 region. HTBI primers served in a first-round RT-PCR, which a second-round multiplex PCR followed. MiXCR, applied by TCRdb to the multiplex PCR reads, yields one record per CDR3 protein. The sample shows more than 1,000,000 distinct CDR3 sequences, about 36% of them seen only once. As for this clonotype: The target antigen is unknown.

Other autoimmune diseases, uncontrolled infections, pregnancy or lactation ruled patients out of participation. Thyroid ultrasound, orbital computed tomography, TRAb, serum thyroxine and clinical symptoms formed the basis of diagnosis. This clonotype was obtained from an adult man with Graves' hyperthyroidism. Sequenced sample: peripheral blood or thyroid tissue (not recorded which).

CDR3 residues: CASRGQGRDQPQHF. CDR3 bases: TGTGCCAGCAGGGGACAGGGTCGGGATCAGCCCCAGCATTTT. The J gene is TRBJ1-5, the V gene TRBV10-3; 9 bases align to TRBD1. Per germline, CDR1 ENHRY and CDR2 SYGVKD. This CDR3 contains 14 residues. With V trimmed by 10 bases and J by 5 bases, 9 bases remained unmatched.